Listed here is a single T cell receptor beta chain. Its antigen is not known. This entry belongs to a study of shared clonotypes between healthy human individuals. Findings and limits, study-wide: Only blood was sampled, and tissue TCR repertoires likely differ from blood ones. The study's rarefaction showed incomplete sorted-subset sequencing despite large depth. It was the few donors that limited the genetic and exposure-history diversity represented.

Naive CD8 cells lacked CD45RO and underwent positive selection for CCR7, leaving out terminally differentiated effector memory CD45RA+ cells. Donors comprised healthy HIV-negative adults lacking recent acute infections or vaccinations. The data were produced by immunoSEQ multiplex PCR, yet TCRdb's version contains in-frame clones alone and is incomplete. The sample consists of under 850,000 clones, almost 95% of them appearing once. V gave up 2 bases and J gave up 5 bases, with 19 bases separating them. The CDR3 contains 17 residues. The V gene's germline CDR1 is MDHEN and CDR2 SYDVKM. Sequencing input: naive CD8+ T cells sorted from blood. This TCR came from a man aged 30 to 39 in good health. The rearrangement links TRBV28 to TRBJ2-1; a possible D gene is TRBD2 (5 bases). The CDR3 reads CASSLRPWRAMNNEQFF. The CDR3 coding sequence is TGTGCCAGCAGTTTAAGGCCATGGCGGGCGATGAACAATGAGCAGTTCTTC. Looking up the rest from reference TRBV28 and TRBJ2-1 gives the full variable domain: DVKVTQSSRYLVKRTGEKVFLECVQDMDHENMFWYRQDPGLGLRLIYFSYDVKMKEKGDIPEGYSVSREKKERFSLILESASTNQTSMYLCASSLRPWRAMNNEQFFGPGTRLTVL.